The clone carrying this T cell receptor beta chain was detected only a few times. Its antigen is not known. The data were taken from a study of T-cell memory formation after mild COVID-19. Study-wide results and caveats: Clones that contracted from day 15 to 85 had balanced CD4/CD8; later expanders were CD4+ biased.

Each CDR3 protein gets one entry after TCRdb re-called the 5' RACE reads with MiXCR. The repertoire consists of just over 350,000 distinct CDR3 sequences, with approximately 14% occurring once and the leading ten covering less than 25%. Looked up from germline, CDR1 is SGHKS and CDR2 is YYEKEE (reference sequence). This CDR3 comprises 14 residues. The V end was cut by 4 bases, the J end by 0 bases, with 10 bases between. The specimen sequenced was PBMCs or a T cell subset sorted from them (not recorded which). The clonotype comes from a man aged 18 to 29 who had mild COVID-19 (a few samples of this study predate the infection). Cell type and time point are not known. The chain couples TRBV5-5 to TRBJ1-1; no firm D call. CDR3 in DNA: TGTGCCAGCAGCGCCCTCATTATGAACACTGAAGCTTTCTTT. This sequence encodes CASSALIMNTEAFF. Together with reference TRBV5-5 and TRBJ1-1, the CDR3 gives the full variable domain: DAGVTQSPTHLIKTRGQQVTLRCSPISGHKSVSWYQQVLGQGPQFIFQYYEKEERGRGNFPDRFSARQFPNYSSELNVNALLLGDSALYLCASSALIMNTEAFFGQGTRLTVV.